This T cell receptor beta chain originates from a study of T-cell reconstitution after alpha-beta-depleted transplantation in children. This sample's TCRbeta library carried unique molecular identifier barcodes. TCRdb reprocessed the PCR reads with MiXCR, giving one entry per CDR3 protein. The sample holds about 460,000 distinct CDR3 sequences, around 12% seen once. This CDR3 is built from 16 residues. With 2 bases removed from V and 2 bases from J, the gap between germline ends came to 12 bases. The chain employs TRBV12-3 or TRBV12-4 and TRBJ2-2; D not certain. The sequence came from a human donor who donated a stem cell graft to a child with combined immunodeficiency. Sample: PBMCs from the stem cell graft donor, taken from the stem cell graft. CDR3 amino acids: CASSLLQLFNTGELFF. The CDR3, as DNA: TGTGCCAGCAGTTTATTGCAGCTATTCAACACCGGGGAGCTGTTTTTT.